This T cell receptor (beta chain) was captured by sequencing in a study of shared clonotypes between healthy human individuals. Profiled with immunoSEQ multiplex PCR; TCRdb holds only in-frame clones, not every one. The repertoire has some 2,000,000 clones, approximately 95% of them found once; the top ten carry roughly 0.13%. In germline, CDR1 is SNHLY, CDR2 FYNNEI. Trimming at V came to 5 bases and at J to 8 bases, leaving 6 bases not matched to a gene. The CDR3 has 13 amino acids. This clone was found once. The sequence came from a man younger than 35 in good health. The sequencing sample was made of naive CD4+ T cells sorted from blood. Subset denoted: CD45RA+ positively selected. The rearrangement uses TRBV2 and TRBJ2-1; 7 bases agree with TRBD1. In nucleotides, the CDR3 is TGTGCCAGCAGTTTAAGAGGGGGCTATGAGCAGTTCTTC. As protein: CASSLRGGYEQFF.